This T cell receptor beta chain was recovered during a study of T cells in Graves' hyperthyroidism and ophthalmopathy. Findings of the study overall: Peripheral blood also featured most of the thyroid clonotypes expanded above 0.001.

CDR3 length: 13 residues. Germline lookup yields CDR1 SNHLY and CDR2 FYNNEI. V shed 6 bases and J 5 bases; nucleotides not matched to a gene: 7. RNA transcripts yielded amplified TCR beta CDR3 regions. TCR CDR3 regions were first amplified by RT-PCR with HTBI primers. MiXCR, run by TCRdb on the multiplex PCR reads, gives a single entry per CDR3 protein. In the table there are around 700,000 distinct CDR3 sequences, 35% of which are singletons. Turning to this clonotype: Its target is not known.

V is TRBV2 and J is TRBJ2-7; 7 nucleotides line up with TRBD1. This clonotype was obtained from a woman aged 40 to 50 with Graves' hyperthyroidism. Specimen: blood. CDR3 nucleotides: TGTGCCAGCAGCCGGGGACAGAACCACGAGCAGTACTTC. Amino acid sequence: CASSRGQNHEQYF.